This T cell receptor (beta chain) came from a study of blood T cell repertoires in COVID-19. This clone was counted only a few times. Profiled with immunoSEQ multiplex PCR; TCRdb holds only in-frame clones, not every one. The sample holds approximately 180,000 clones, roughly 85% seen once. The CDR3 contains 13 residues. V was clipped by 0 bases and J by 1 base, with 6 bases between them. The germline V gene has CDR1 GTSNPN and CDR2 SVGIG (reference sequence). Sequenced sample: peripheral blood. This chain connects TRBV30 to TRBJ1-1; D not certain. The receptor comes from a human donor with active or convalescent COVID-19. The donor label of this sample is uncertain. CDR3 DNA sequence: TGTGCCTGGAGTGTTGACACGAACACTGAAGCTTTCTTT. It translates to CAWSVDTNTEAFF. Using reference TRBV30 and TRBJ1-1 for the parts outside the CDR3, the full variable domain is SQTIHQWPATLVQPVGSPLSLECTVEGTSNPNLYWYRQAAGRGLQLLFYSVGIGQISSEVPQNLSASRPQDRQFILSSKKLLLSDSGFYLCAWSVDTNTEAFFGQGTRLTVV.